This TCR beta chain appears in the sequencing data of a study of CD4 and CD8 cells across lung adenocarcinoma regions. MiXCR, run by TCRdb on the PCR reads, gives a single entry per CDR3 protein. The profile shows about 12,000 distinct CDR3 sequences, 45% to 50% of them singletons. This clonotype is medium-sized. This CDR3 has 14 amino acids. Germline V gene lookup returns CDR1 SGHTA and CDR2 FQGNSA. The V and J ends lost 4 bases and 4 bases, in that order; junction bases with no gene match: 3. Samples came from patients with localized non-small cell lung adenocarcinoma. The genes are TRBV7-2 and TRBJ2-5; 10 bases fit TRBD2. Sequenced input: CD8+ T cells from the margin of a lung tumor. This sequence was found in a male donor with lung adenocarcinoma. The CD4 and CD8 labels of this study may be unreliable. The CDR3 region has the DNA TGTGCCAGCAGCTCTAGCGGGAGCAGAGAGACCCAGTACTTC. This gives the protein CASSSSGSRETQYF.